This record concerns one T cell receptor (beta chain) sequence. What it recognizes is unknown. The PCR was carried out with 60 Vbeta primers and 13 Jbeta primers. Some clones are missing from TCRdb's copy, which holds only in-frame ones; the method was immunoSEQ multiplex PCR. The sample yields approximately 89,000 clones, around 84% seen once. CDR1 SGHKS and CDR2 YYEKEE come from the germline V gene (reference sequence). V was shortened by 6 bases and J by 4 bases, with 11 bases between the two germline ends. The CDR3 is 14 amino acids. Donors were nominally healthy when sampled, though unrecorded immune exposures were likely. This sample is part of a study of cytomegalovirus exposure and HLA in healthy donors. Broader study findings: A later analysis linked a missense DCLRE1C variant to TCR beta V- and J-gene trimming. CMV serostatus was the only recorded immune exposure for donors. Using a false discovery rate of 0.05, a later analysis showed that 16,000 or so TCR beta sequences were associated with HLA alleles.

The TCR originated in a man aged 40-49 years in good health and CMV-seropositive. V gene TRBV5-5 combines with J gene TRBJ2-6; the D gene is possibly TRBD2 (6 bases). The sequenced sample was PBMCs. The CDR3 spells CASTAAGGANVLTF. The CDR3 nucleotides are TGTGCCAGCACCGCTGCGGGGGGGGCCAACGTCCTGACTTTC.